This T cell receptor (beta chain) was documented in a study of CD8+ T cells in alopecia areata. Study as a whole: Tofacitinib administration to treated patients was oral, at 5 to 10 mg twice daily.

Following extraction, RNA underwent reverse transcription to cDNA, which served as the sequencing template. The method was immunoSEQ multiplex PCR; TCRdb's version includes in-frame clones alone and lacks a portion of them. This table has 130,000 to 150,000 clones, 85% to 90% appearing once. This clone has just one count. As yet, its antigen is unknown. Study-level results: In scalp samples, resident alphabeta T cells of normal skin are also sequenced.

CDR1 is SQVTM, CDR2 ANQGSEA, per germline. V was shortened by 7 bases and J by 4 bases, with 20 bases between the two germline ends. The CDR3 extends over 14 amino acids. The source of this sequence is a human donor with alopecia areata. This chain links TRBV29-1 with TRBJ2-7, with a possible D match to TRBD1 (5 bases). Material: CD8+ T cells sorted from blood, obtained at week 0. CDR3 bases: TGCAGCGCATGGGCGGCAGGGAAAATATACGAGCAGTACTTC. This translates into CSAWAAGKIYEQYF.